This TCR beta chain was recovered during a study of T cell responses to AZD1222 COVID-19 vaccine. This table comes from immunoSEQ multiplex PCR, and its TCRdb copy is limited to in-frame clones, with some not included. The profile covers just over 15,000 clones, with less than 90% appearing a single time and roughly 3% taken by the ten largest. General study findings and limits: The repertoires were collected only after the peak T cell response. The reported proportion of spike-specific TCRs targeting unmutated variant regions was nearly half.

Trimming took 3 bases from V and 15 from J; bases not matched to a gene: 7. Germline CDR1 is SQVTM and CDR2 is ANQGSEA. This CDR3 spans 11 amino acids. A note on this clone: No antigen is known for it.

This specimen was peripheral blood, taken 28 days after the second AZD1222 dose. This sequence originates from an adult who received the AZD1222 COVID-19 vaccine. The chain links TRBV29-1 to TRBJ2-1, with 8 bases aligning to TRBD1. The CDR3 here is CSVEGTGLRFF. CDR3 nucleotides: TGCAGCGTTGAGGGGACAGGACTCCGGTTCTTC.